The 30 T cell receptor beta chains below come from one sample, sequenced in a study of response to subunit inactivated influenza vaccine. TCRdb recomputed calls from the RT-PCR reads with MiXCR, one row per CDR3 protein. The sample includes around 480,000 distinct CDR3 sequences, 9.5% to 13% of them seen just once. The source material was PBMCs from blood, sampled about 6 weeks after vaccination. These receptors all stem from a man aged 50 to 60 who received an inactivated influenza vaccine.

V usage is TRBV10-3 and J usage is TRBJ2-1, with 10 nucleotides matching TRBD2. The CDR3 runs to 16 residues. Germline trimming cut 2 bases from V and 2 bases from J; bases unmatched to any gene: 3. Germline CDR1 ENHRY, CDR2 SYGVKD. The CDR3: CAISEIAGGPYNEQFF. The CDR3 nucleotides are TGTGCCATCAGTGAGATAGCGGGGGGTCCCTACAATGAGCAGTTCTTC.

This clonotype was counted only a few times. V and J are TRBV12-3 or TRBV12-4 and TRBJ2-1, with D possibly matching TRBD2 (6 bases). The CDR3 consists of 12 residues. Trimming pared 6 bases from V and 8 bases from J, leaving 11 bases between. CDR3 amino acids: CASRSGSHEQFF. CDR3 DNA sequence: TGTGCCAGCAGATCCGGGAGCCATGAGCAGTTCTTC.

This clonotype has only a few counts. The gene calls are TRBV7-9 and TRBJ2-5; maybe TRBD2 (6 bases). The germline V gene has CDR1 SEHNR and CDR2 FQNEAQ (reference sequence). This CDR3 contains 14 residues. V lost 5 bases to trimming and J lost 1 base, with 11 bases between them. The CDR3: CASSATGVQETQYF. CDR3 DNA: TGTGCCAGCAGCGCAACGGGGGTCCAAGAGACCCAGTACTTC.

Only a few counts were recorded for this clonotype. At one of its ends the junction is not consistent with the germline gene, which may arise from a read error. The V and J genes are TRBV10-3 and TRBJ2-3; unclear D gene. Germline V gives CDR1 ENHRY, CDR2 SYGVKD. CDR3 size: 16 residues. The CDR3 DNA reads TGTGCCATCACTGAGATACCACCCCCGAACACAGATACGCAGTATTTT. Encoded protein: CAITEIPPPNTDTQYF.

CDR3 sequence: CSVRDRVAKNIQYF. CDR3 coding DNA: TGCAGCGTGAGGGACAGGGTAGCCAAAAACATTCAGTACTTC. This rearrangement joins TRBV29-1 to TRBJ2-4; 9 bases match TRBD1. Trimming took 6 bases from V and 0 from J; bases not matched to a gene: 3. Germline V CDR1 and CDR2: SQVTM, ANQGSEA. The CDR3 spans 14 residues.

This clonotype came up a few times. In DNA form, the CDR3 reads TGTGCCAGCAGCCCAGACCCCCGAGCTTGGACTACGACGAACTCTGGGGCCAACGTCCTGACTTTC. As protein: CASSPDPRAWTTTNSGANVLTF. The V and J genes are TRBV4-2 and TRBJ2-6; possible D gene TRBD2, 6 bases. Per the germline V gene, CDR1 is LGHNA and CDR2 is YNFKEQ. V dropped 4 bases and J dropped 0 bases, with 28 bases sitting between them. The CDR3 totals 22 residues.

This rearrangement joins TRBV11-2 to TRBJ2-7; D is ambiguous. This CDR3 spans 16 amino acids. Germline V gene lookup returns CDR1 SGHAT and CDR2 FQNNGV. The germline V and J ends were trimmed by 5 bases and 0 bases, with 17 bases remaining between them. The CDR3 DNA reads TGTGCCAGCAGCCGAGAAACCCAGTCACGCTCCTACGAGCAGTACTTC. It yields the protein CASSRETQSRSYEQYF.

This chain uses TRBV20-1 with TRBJ2-7, with 14 bases lining up with TRBD2. Germline CDR1 and CDR2: DFQATT and SNEGSKA (reference sequence). The J segment lost 0 bases and the V segment lost 2 bases, leaving 12 bases of the junction unmatched. The CDR3 runs to 19 residues. The CDR3 DNA follows: TGCAGTGCTAGACCCCTGGGGACTAGCGGGAGTCTTAGCTCCTACGAGCAGTACTTC. This sequence encodes CSARPLGTSGSLSSYEQYF.

The chain carries TRBV6-2 or TRBV6-3 and TRBJ1-2, with a tentative D call TRBD1 (5 bases). The CDR3 is 13 amino acids. Trimming removed 5 bases from V and 4 bases from J, with 11 bases in between. Per germline, CDR1 MNHEY and CDR2 SVGEGT. Here the CDR3 DNA reads TGTGCCAGCAGTACAAAGACAGTCTATGGCTACACCTTC. This encodes CASSTKTVYGYTF.

The sample holds one count of this clonotype. This chain uses TRBV7-3 with TRBJ2-1, with D unresolved. Germline CDR1 reads SGHTA; CDR2 reads FQGTGA. The CDR3 length is 13 residues. Trimming stripped 5 bases from V and 9 bases from J, with 14 bases between. The CDR3: CASSLGASPEQFF. The CDR3 DNA reads as TGTGCCAGCAGCCTAGGAGCTAGTCCTGAGCAGTTCTTC.

Worth noting for this clonotype: Germline is not matched at one junction end, which may reflect a read error. J is TRBJ1-3 and V is TRBV4-2, with D tentatively TRBD1 (5 bases). CDR1 and CDR2 from the germline V gene are LGHNA and YNFKEQ. CDR3 length: 15 residues. The CDR3 DNA reads as TGTGCCAGCAGCCATATCAGGGTGGCGGGAATCACCATATATTTT. Its translation is CASSHIRVAGITIYF.

The chain links TRBV5-5 to TRBJ2-3; D possibly uses TRBD1 or TRBD2 (5 bases each). Trimming took off 5 bases at V and 6 bases at J, with 19 bases between the two ends. Germline CDR1 SGHKS, CDR2 YYEKEE (reference sequence). This CDR3 has 15 residues. The CDR3, as DNA: TGTGCCAGCAGTCCCGGTGAGGGGAGAGGGGATACGCAGTATTTT. Its translation is CASSPGEGRGDTQYF.

This clonotype was seen a handful of times. The V gene is TRBV29-1, the J gene TRBJ1-2; D might be TRBD1 (5 bases). Trimming pared 1 base from V and 0 bases from J, leaving 12 bases between. The CDR3 consists of 15 residues. Germline-derived CDR1 and CDR2 are SQVTM and ANQGSEA. The CDR3 spells CSVEVWGPPNYGYTF. The CDR3 bases are TGCAGCGTTGAAGTCTGGGGACCCCCTAACTATGGCTACACCTTC.

This clonotype was seen more than once but under ten times. The chain combines TRBV18 with TRBJ2-5; possibly TRBD1 for D (5 bases). Between the trimmed V and J ends, which lost 3 bases and 6 bases, there was a span of 11 bases. Per the germline V gene, CDR1 is KGHSH and CDR2 is LQKENI. The CDR3 runs to 13 residues. CDR3 in DNA: TGTGCCAGCTCACCCGACAGTATAAAGACCCAGTACTTC. It encodes CASSPDSIKTQYF.

The chain combines TRBV7-2 with TRBJ1-4, with 7 nucleotides matching TRBD1. The CDR3 contains 16 residues. Germline trimming cut 4 bases from V and 1 base from J; bases unmatched to any gene: 6. The V gene's germline CDR1 is SGHTA and CDR2 FQGNSA. The CDR3 region has the DNA TGTGCCAGCAGCTACCGGACAGGAGGAACTAATGAAAAACTGTTTTTT. Its translation is CASSYRTGGTNEKLFF.

This clonotype turned up a few times. A junction end diverges from the germline sequence, so it may reflect a read error. The chain recombines TRBV3-1 with TRBJ1-1, with D uncertain. The CDR3 is 14 residues long. Germline V gene lookup returns CDR1 LGHDT and CDR2 YNNKEL (reference sequence). In DNA form, the CDR3 reads TGTGCCAGCAGCCAAGTTCCTGGGAACACTGGAGCTTTCTTT. Its translation: CASSQVPGNTGAFF.

The chain links TRBV6-2 or TRBV6-3 to TRBJ2-5; D is unresolved. Germline-derived CDR1 and CDR2 are MNHEY and SVGEGT. CDR3 size: 13 residues. Trimming took 6 bases from V and 4 from J, leaving 12 bases between them. The CDR3 coding sequence is TGTGCCAGCAGGAAGGACCCTCTAGAGACCCAGTACTTC. Translated: CASRKDPLETQYF.

This clonotype has a single count. The genes are TRBV6-6 and TRBJ2-1, with D maybe TRBD1 (6 bases). V was clipped by 5 bases and J by 7 bases, with 12 bases between them. The germline V gene encodes CDR1 MNHNY and CDR2 SVGAGI (reference sequence). This CDR3 region has 13 residues. The DNA for the CDR3 is TGTGCCAGCAGTCCGACAGGAATGAATGAGCAGTTCTTC. Its translation: CASSPTGMNEQFF.

This clonotype was seen only a few times. The chain carries TRBV9 and TRBJ2-1; no clear D gene. The CDR3 is 14 amino acids. V dropped 0 bases and J dropped 3 bases, with 7 bases sitting between them. Germline lookup yields CDR1 SGDLS and CDR2 YYNGEE. The chain's CDR3 is CASSVGPDYNEQFF. Written as DNA, the CDR3 is TGTGCCAGCAGCGTAGGGCCGGACTACAATGAGCAGTTCTTC. Full variable domain (outside the CDR3, taken from reference TRBV9 and TRBJ2-1): DSGVTQTPKHLITATGQRVTLRCSPRSGDLSVYWYQQSLDQGLQFLIQYYNGEERAKGNILERFSAQQFPDLHSELNLSSLELGDSALYFCASSVGPDYNEQFFGPGTRLTVL.

This clonotype was observed a handful of times. This rearrangement joins TRBV11-2 to TRBJ2-1; D remains ambiguous. Germline CDR1 reads SGHAT; CDR2 reads FQNNGV. V lost 5 bases, J lost 15 bases, and 17 bases lay in between. CDR3 length equals 12 residues. CDR3 amino acids: CASSDTTRATFF. The CDR3 DNA is TGTGCCAGCAGCGATACAACACGAGCAACGTTCTTC.

This clonotype was recorded at least ten times. The V gene is TRBV5-1, the J gene TRBJ1-1, with 8 bases fitting TRBD1. The germline CDR1 and CDR2 sequences are SGHRS and YFSETQ. V was clipped by 2 bases and J by 5 bases; unmatched bases: 8. The CDR3 is made up of 15 amino acids. The CDR3 region has the DNA TGCGCCAGCAGCTTAAACCCACAGGGGGTAACTGAAGCTTTCTTT. Protein: CASSLNPQGVTEAFF.

The chain joins TRBV7-9 to TRBJ2-5, with 9 bases that match TRBD1. The J segment lost 4 bases and the V segment lost 2 bases, leaving 5 bases of the junction unmatched. Germline CDR1 and CDR2: SEHNR and FQNEAQ (reference sequence). This CDR3 is built from 15 residues. This CDR3 reads CASSLMGQGGETQYF. DNA of the CDR3: TGTGCCAGCAGCTTAATGGGACAGGGAGGAGAGACCCAGTACTTC.

Concerning this clonotype: At one end the junction does not follow the germline gene, possibly because of a read error. The DNA for the CDR3 is TGCTGTGCTAGGCCCAGCGGGGGGCCTGGACTCTACAATGAGCAGTTCTTC. Translating it yields CCARPSGGPGLYNEQFF. The V call is TRBV20-1, the J call TRBJ2-1; 9 bases align to TRBD2. CDR3 length: 17 amino acids. CDR1 and CDR2 from the germline V gene are DFQATT and SNEGSKA (reference sequence).

The V call is TRBV12-3 or TRBV12-4, the J call TRBJ2-3; TRBD2 agrees at 7 bases. The CDR3 runs to 15 residues. The junction had 5 bases not matched to a gene; V was cut back by 3 bases and J by 2 bases. In DNA, the CDR3 is TGTGCCAGCAGTTTTCAGCGGGGCTACACAGATACGCAGTATTTT. Protein product: CASSFQRGYTDTQYF.

This clonotype has just a few counts. V usage is TRBV15 and J usage is TRBJ2-2; D not resolved. The CDR3 is 15 amino acids. The germline CDR1 and CDR2 sequences are LNHNV and YYDKDF (reference sequence). Trimming cost V 0 bases and J 8 bases, with 13 bases left between them. Here the CDR3 reads CATSRDFGPSGELFF. The DNA for the CDR3 is TGTGCCACCAGCAGAGATTTTGGACCCTCGGGGGAGCTGTTTTTT.

This clonotype has only a few counts. The chain links TRBV19 to TRBJ2-7; D perhaps matches TRBD2 (5 bases). The CDR3 is 13 residues long. V was clipped by 8 bases and J by 1 base, with 12 bases between them. Germline assignment: CDR1 LNHDA and CDR2 SQIVND (reference sequence). CDR3 protein: CASGYGKSYEQYF. As DNA, the CDR3 is TGTGCCAGTGGTTACGGGAAGTCCTACGAGCAGTACTTC.

The genes are TRBV12-3 or TRBV12-4 and TRBJ2-7; no reliable D call. V was trimmed by 3 bases and J by 3 bases, leaving 12 bases between them. The CDR3 runs 14 residues. CDR3 residues: CASSLIPHNYEQYF. The CDR3 DNA reads as TGTGCCAGCAGTTTGATTCCGCACAACTACGAGCAGTACTTC.

This clonotype was observed many times. This chain joins TRBV5-1 and TRBJ1-2; a possible D gene is TRBD1 (6 bases). Germline V gene sequence: CDR1 SGHRS, CDR2 YFSETQ. The V end was cut by 2 bases, the J end by 1 base, with 12 bases between. The CDR3 contains 15 residues. The CDR3 DNA reads as TGCGCCAGCAGCTTAGGGACAAACAATAACTATGGCTACACCTTC. As protein: CASSLGTNNNYGYTF.

This clonotype was seen only a few times. The chain carries TRBV20-1 and TRBJ2-2; no definite D call. Germline CDR1 is DFQATT and CDR2 is SNEGSKA (reference sequence). The CDR3 is made up of 14 amino acids. V was trimmed by 6 bases and J by 0 bases, leaving 11 bases between them. In nucleotides, the CDR3 is TGCAGTGCCCACCCTCCATCGAACACCGGGGAGCTGTTTTTT. This sequence encodes CSAHPPSNTGELFF.

This clonotype appeared a few times. The chain links TRBV29-1 to TRBJ2-3, with D hard to call. This CDR3 has 11 residues. V was shortened by 7 bases and J by 5 bases, with 10 bases between the two germline ends. The germline CDR1 and CDR2 sequences are SQVTM and ANQGSEA. The CDR3 is CSGVLGDTQYF. The DNA for the CDR3 is TGCAGCGGCGTCTTGGGAGATACGCAGTATTTT.